This T cell receptor (beta chain) originates from a study of T cell clusters in autoimmune cytopenias (dated by TCRdb to about 2019). Broadly, across the study: A median TRB sequencing depth of 51,575 reads per sample was reached, and a median of roughly 2,300 distinct TRB clonotypes per sample was obtained. Alongside healthy, CLL and autoimmune hepatitis controls, autoimmune cytopenia patients had their peripheral blood TRB and IGH repertoires sequenced at active disease and again during treatment follow-up. The goal of the study was to determine whether autoimmune cytopenia patients have a disease-specific immune repertoire signature that could serve as a blood-based biomarker.

TRB rearrangements were amplified by multiplex PCR following a touch-down protocol, with the TRB-A and TRB-B primer pools mixed in one tube. Two consecutive PCR reactions with Phusion HS II polymerase added Illumina adapters and sample indices to the amplicons. The amplicons were gel-purified using the NucleoSpin Gel and PCR Clean-up kit, after which quantification was performed by Qubit and quality was checked on an Agilent 2100 Bioanalyzer. Sequencing of the libraries was done on an Illumina MiSeq with paired-end, single-indexed, 600-cycle runs. The published analysis was carried out like this. TRB reads were aligned and assembled with MiXCR version 2.1.12 using the default MiXCR reference library. A clone was defined by each unique CDR3 nucleotide sequence, and the analysis included only productive sequences supported by at least two reads. Alpha-parameterized diversity profiles (alpha 0 to 5), including the Shannon (alpha 1) and Simpson (alpha 2) indices, were computed with an R script to assess repertoire diversity. Combinatorial TRB VJ usage was computed with the tcR package and compared between cohorts by principal component analysis with ade4. TCRbeta CDR3s were clustered with GLIPH on cohort pairs matched by age and read depth, and cluster frequencies were compared by Wilcoxon test. The reads went through TCRdb reprocessing, and each CDR3 protein sequence gets one entry with no DNA. The V and J calls were not made by the authors but by TCRdb's processing. The sample table includes some 7,700 distinct CDR3 sequences. The top ten clones comprise about 3% of the sample.

The paper as a whole reports these results and caveats: Healthy donors had almost three times as many exclusive TRB clusters as active autoimmune hepatitis patients, a finding consistent with an autoimmunity-wide signature. TRB repertoire shifts, with less even repertoires in secondary cytopenia and CLL, mostly reflected lymphoma bias rather than autoimmunity. In the comparison of secondary cytopenia with CLL, no cluster-lack signature showed up, apparently because the dominant lymphoma-associated repertoire masked the signature. A lack of physiological T cell clusters in primary autoimmune cytopenia patients was suggested by GLIPH, as 51 clusters were found to be exclusive to healthy donors versus around 17 exclusive to patients. The T cell clusters were defined in silico only, and their functional role remained to be validated experimentally.

In the germline V gene, CDR1 corresponds to SGHVS and CDR2 to FNYEAQ. The CDR3 contains 15 residues, cysteine and phenylalanine counted. No DNA accompanies this entry. TRB amplification used about 0.25 ug of peripheral blood genomic DNA, tens of thousands of genome equivalents, per sample. Comments on this clonotype: Its binding antigen is unknown.

Material: peripheral blood. The rearrangement joined TRBV7-6 to TRBJ1-5; TCRdb outputs TRBD1, but without DNA this stays unchecked. The clonotype comes from a human donor with an autoimmune cytopenia or autoimmune hepatitis (not recorded which). The CDR3 reads as follows: CASSLWAGGNQPQHF.